These 31 T cell receptor beta chains came from one sample sequenced in a study of Graves' ophthalmopathy and Graves' hyperthyroidism. Amplifying from RNA transcripts, the study obtained TCR beta CDR3 regions. HTBI-primed RT-PCR formed the first round, and a multiplex PCR formed the second. One entry per CDR3 protein results from TCRdb running MiXCR on the multiplex PCR reads. Found here are over a million distinct CDR3 sequences, 35% to 45% of them singletons; the top ten hold over 8.5%. Sequencing was performed on peripheral blood or thyroid tissue (not recorded which). All receptors derive from an adult man with Graves' hyperthyroidism.

V is TRBV29-1 and J is TRBJ2-2; D may be TRBD1 (7 bases). From germline, CDR1 is SQVTM and CDR2 ANQGSEA. CDR3 length: 15 amino acids. Trimming shortened V by 4 bases and J by 1 base, and 13 bases separated the two germline ends. The CDR3 DNA reads TGCAGCGTTGCAAGGGGGCGGGGGAACACCGGGGAGCTGTTTTTT. Protein product: CSVARGRGNTGELFF.

This clonotype has a count of ten or more. The chain carries TRBV12-3 or TRBV12-4 and TRBJ1-6, with D unclear. Trimming took 0 bases from V and 7 from J, leaving 7 bases between them. CDR3 length: 14 residues. CDR3 sequence: CASSLAAPNSPLHF. The DNA for the CDR3 is TGTGCCAGCAGTTTAGCGGCGCCGAATTCACCCCTCCACTTT.

This chain joins TRBV11-2 and TRBJ2-7; TRBD1 aligns across 7 bases. Trimming removed 2 bases from V and 0 bases from J; junction bases left unmatched: 7. Looked up from germline, CDR1 is SGHAT and CDR2 is FQNNGV. The CDR3 is made up of 16 amino acids. CDR3 in amino acids: CASSLSSGTDSYEQYF. CDR3 DNA: TGTGCCAGCAGCTTATCATCGGGGACAGACTCCTACGAGCAGTACTTC.

The chain joins TRBV4-1 to TRBJ1-5; the D gene is possibly TRBD1 (5 bases). Germline V gives CDR1 MGHRA, CDR2 YSYEKL. Trimming shortened V by 0 bases and J by 1 base, and 10 bases separated the two germline ends. The CDR3 totals 16 residues. CDR3 residues: CASSQEDTLSNQPQHF. The CDR3 DNA is TGCGCCAGCAGCCAAGAGGACACTCTAAGCAATCAGCCCCAGCATTTT.

This clonotype was seen a handful of times. This chain connects TRBV7-9 to TRBJ2-2, with 9 nucleotides matching TRBD1. The germline CDR1 and CDR2 sequences are SEHNR and FQNEAQ (reference sequence). V lost 5 bases and J lost 2; bases outside the gene matches: 6. The CDR3 consists of 16 residues. The CDR3 region is CASSGHRGRNTGELFF. The CDR3 DNA reads as TGTGCCAGCAGCGGACACAGGGGGCGCAACACCGGGGAGCTGTTTTTT.

The chain links TRBV7-2 to TRBJ1-1; the match to TRBD1 covers 8 bases. From germline, CDR1 is SGHTA and CDR2 FQGNSA. The CDR3 has 18 amino acids. With V trimmed by 1 base and J by 4 bases, 14 bases remained unmatched. CDR3 protein: CASSLGFLGTGVFTEAFF. The CDR3 DNA reads TGTGCCAGCAGCTTAGGCTTTTTGGGGACAGGCGTGTTCACTGAAGCTTTCTTT.

In this sample, this clonotype turned up many times. The V gene is TRBV5-8, the J gene TRBJ1-1, with D unclear. V was cut by 6 bases and J by 1 base, with 10 bases left in between. This CDR3 region has 13 residues. Germline V gene sequence: CDR1 SGHTS, CDR2 YDEGEE. CDR3 DNA sequence: TGTGCCAGCACCGGAGGCTGGAACACTGAAGCTTTCTTT. Translated: CASTGGWNTEAFF.

The rearrangement uses TRBV4-3 and TRBJ2-7; D may be TRBD1 or TRBD2 (6 bases each). The CDR3 has 15 amino acids. V was trimmed by 4 bases and J by 1 base, leaving 14 bases between them. Germline lookup yields CDR1 LGHNA and CDR2 YSLEER. The CDR3 bases are TGCGCCAGCAGCCGAGATGAGGGGGGTTCCTACGAGCAGTACTTC. Protein sequence: CASSRDEGGSYEQYF.

The count of this clonotype is one. The chain carries TRBV25-1 and TRBJ1-2; 8 bases map to TRBD1. The CDR3 runs 15 residues. Germline V lookup: CDR1 MGHDK, CDR2 SYGVNS. The CDR3 DNA follows: TGTGCGTCCCGCGCCTCGCCAGGGGGCAAAGATGGCTACACCTTC. Translated: CASRASPGGKDGYTF.

The table lists this clonotype with many counts. J is TRBJ1-2 and V is TRBV20-1; D gene unclear. The V end was cut by 0 bases, the J end by 4 bases, with 9 bases between. The CDR3 consists of 13 residues. Germline CDR1 is DFQATT and CDR2 is SNEGSKA (reference sequence). The CDR3, as DNA: TGCAGTGCTAGAGAGGCAGGTGCCTATGGCTACACCTTC. Protein: CSAREAGAYGYTF.

In this sample, this clonotype turned up many times. V is TRBV7-9 and J is TRBJ2-7; D is tentatively TRBD1 or TRBD2 (5 bases each). This CDR3 comprises 13 residues. Trimming shortened V by 3 bases and J by 6 bases, and 12 bases separated the two germline ends. Germline values: CDR1 SEHNR, CDR2 FQNEAQ (reference sequence). The CDR3 DNA reads TGTGCCAGCAGCTTTAGGGACGGCCCCGAGCAGTACTTC. Protein product: CASSFRDGPEQYF.

The sample holds a few counts of this clonotype. The chain carries TRBV12-3 or TRBV12-4 and TRBJ2-7; D is perhaps TRBD1 (6 bases). CDR3 size: 14 residues. With 4 bases removed from V and 9 bases from J, the gap between germline ends came to 19 bases. CDR3 in amino acids: CASSYGQGMAMQYF. DNA of the CDR3: TGTGCCAGCAGTTACGGTCAGGGGATGGCGATGCAGTACTTC.

This clonotype was seen a handful of times. J is TRBJ1-4 and V is TRBV6-6; D ambiguous. Per the germline V gene, CDR1 is MNHNY and CDR2 is SVGAGI (reference sequence). The ends were cut back, 2 bases at V and 0 bases at J, with 7 bases in the middle. The CDR3 extends over 15 amino acids. CDR3 DNA: TGTGCCAGCAGTTACGCGTCAGCAACTAATGAAAAACTGTTTTTT. It codes for CASSYASATNEKLFF.

The chain employs TRBV15 and TRBJ1-6, with D maybe TRBD1 (5 bases). CDR1 is LNHNV and CDR2 is YYDKDF in the germline V gene (reference sequence). The CDR3 extends over 16 amino acids. V was trimmed by 5 bases and J by 6 bases, leaving 17 bases between them. The DNA for the CDR3 is TGTGCCACCAGCCTCTCAGGGAGGGGTCTTAATTCACCCCTCCACTTT. As protein: CATSLSGRGLNSPLHF.

This clonotype has ten or more counts. This sequence joins TRBV14 and TRBJ2-2; 12 nucleotides match TRBD2. The germline gives CDR1 SGHDN, CDR2 FVKESK. The length of the CDR3 is 16 residues. V shed 4 bases and J 6 bases; nucleotides not matched to a gene: 6. The CDR3 DNA reads TGTGCCAGCAGCCGCACTAGCGGGAGGATTCCCGGGGAGCTGTTTTTT. Translated, it gives CASSRTSGRIPGELFF.

In its sample, this clonotype was seen many times. The rearrangement links TRBV15 to TRBJ2-7; no firm D call. Trimming cost V 3 bases and J 0 bases, with 12 bases left between them. CDR3 size: 15 residues. The germline V gene has CDR1 LNHNV and CDR2 YYDKDF (reference sequence). The CDR3 region has the DNA TGTGCCACCAGCAGGACCAGCGAACCCTCCTACGAGCAGTACTTC. It yields the protein CATSRTSEPSYEQYF.

The rearrangement uses TRBV5-1 and TRBJ1-1; possibly TRBD1 for D (5 bases). V gave up 0 bases and J gave up 5 bases, with 14 bases separating them. Germline assignment: CDR1 SGHRS and CDR2 YFSETQ. The CDR3 length is 15 residues. CDR3 amino acids: CASSLDRTLNTEAFF. CDR3 bases: TGCGCCAGCAGCTTGGACAGGACCCTTAATACTGAAGCTTTCTTT.

The chain combines TRBV7-2 with TRBJ2-5; 10 bases map to TRBD2. CDR1 is SGHTA and CDR2 is FQGNSA in the germline V gene. This CDR3 contains 13 residues. Trimming took 8 bases from V and 5 from J; bases not matched to a gene: 5. The CDR3 here is CASPQAGGETQYF. In nucleotides, the CDR3 is TGTGCCAGCCCTCAAGCGGGGGGGGAGACCCAGTACTTC.

The table lists this clonotype with many counts. V is TRBV19 and J is TRBJ2-5, with TRBD2 matching 7 bases. Trimming cost V 5 bases and J 5 bases; bases outside gene matches: 11. Germline CDR1 and CDR2: LNHDA and SQIVND (reference sequence). This CDR3 spans 15 amino acids. The CDR3 is CASSGSAGARETQYF. DNA for the CDR3: TGTGCCAGTAGTGGCTCGGCGGGAGCTCGGGAGACCCAGTACTTC.

This chain joins TRBV19 and TRBJ2-7, with no clear D. With the DNA end fitting TRBJ2-1 better, the J assignment may be wrong. This CDR3 is 12 amino acids long. The V gene's germline CDR1 is LNHDA and CDR2 SQIVND (reference sequence). DNA of the CDR3: TGTGCCAGTAGTATAGGGGCCAATGAGCAGTTCTTC. This codes for CASSIGANEQFF.

CDR3 DNA sequence: TGTGCCAGCAGTTTGGGGGAGGGTTTGAGCTATGGCTACACCTTC. Protein: CASSLGEGLSYGYTF. J is TRBJ1-2 and V is TRBV12-3 or TRBV12-4, with D possibly TRBD1 on 5 matching bases. V dropped 3 bases and J dropped 4 bases, with 15 bases sitting between them. This CDR3 is 15 amino acids long.

The table lists this clonotype with many counts. The chain couples TRBV10-3 to TRBJ1-5; no reliable D call. Between the trimmed V and J ends, which lost 11 bases and 0 bases, there was a span of 17 bases. Germline CDR1 and CDR2: ENHRY and SYGVKD. This CDR3 has 15 residues. This chain's CDR3 is CAAGGGGNSNQPQHF. The CDR3 region has the DNA TGTGCCGCCGGCGGCGGAGGCAATAGCAATCAGCCCCAGCATTTT.

This chain uses TRBV11-1 with TRBJ2-2; D uncertain. V was shortened by 7 bases and J by 6 bases, with 9 bases between the two germline ends. The CDR3 length is 12 residues. CDR1 and CDR2 from the germline V gene are SGHAT and FQDESV (reference sequence). The CDR3 sequence is CASISPSGELFF. CDR3 DNA: TGTGCCAGCATCTCCCCCTCCGGGGAGCTGTTTTTT.

V is TRBV7-6 and J is TRBJ2-3; D is uncertain. Trimming cost V 4 bases and J 4 bases, with 15 bases left between them. Germline CDR1 is SGHVS and CDR2 is FNYEAQ. The CDR3 is made up of 15 amino acids. The CDR3 here is CASSSGPMSPDTQYF. Written as DNA, the CDR3 is TGTGCCAGCAGCTCTGGGCCCATGTCGCCAGATACGCAGTATTTT.

On this clonotype: A much larger clone sits a single nucleotide away, making a read error possible. The chain joins TRBV4-3 to TRBJ1-1; no reliable D call. The CDR3 sequence is 15 residues long. Germline CDR1 and CDR2: LGHNA and YSLEER. Trimming removed 0 bases at V and 11 bases at J, with 19 bases between. The CDR3 region has the DNA TGCGCCAGCAGCCAAGATACCGGAGGGAGAGGGAGGGCTTTCTTT. Its translation: CASSQDTGGRGRAFF.

This clonotype has only one observation. The genes are TRBV2 and TRBJ1-5; D is uncertain. The germline gives CDR1 SNHLY, CDR2 FYNNEI. Trimming pared 3 bases from V and 11 bases from J, leaving 11 bases between. The CDR3 has 12 residues. The CDR3 nucleotides are TGTGCCAGCAGTGATCCGGGAAAGACCCAGCATTTT. Translated, it gives CASSDPGKTQHF.

The genes are TRBV27 and TRBJ1-1; D not certain. Germline lookup yields CDR1 MNHEY and CDR2 SMNVEV (reference sequence). V was trimmed by 3 bases and J by 3 bases, leaving 11 bases between them. CDR3 size: 14 residues. In DNA, the CDR3 is TGTGCCAGCAGTTTTCAGCCCGATCACACTGAAGCTTTCTTT. The encoded protein is CASSFQPDHTEAFF.

V is TRBV6-5 and J is TRBJ1-5, with a tentative D call TRBD1 (5 bases). The CDR3 length is 11 residues. Trimming pared 8 bases from V and 6 bases from J, leaving 8 bases between. The germline gives CDR1 MNHEY, CDR2 SVGAGI. Written as DNA, the CDR3 is TGTGCCAGCGGGACTCGTCAGCCCCAGCATTTT. It encodes CASGTRQPQHF.

The chain couples TRBV9 to TRBJ2-7; no firm D call. With 9 bases removed from V and 4 bases from J, the gap between germline ends came to 17 bases. Germline assignment: CDR1 SGDLS and CDR2 YYNGEE. The CDR3 consists of 13 residues. CDR3 in DNA: TGTGCCACCCATAGAGGCAATTCGTACGAGCAGTACTTC. This sequence encodes CATHRGNSYEQYF.

Points on this clonotype: A much larger clonotype is one base distant, so this may be a read error. This chain uses TRBV10-3 with TRBJ1-5; D is unclear. This CDR3 comprises 13 residues. The V gene's germline CDR1 is ENHRY and CDR2 SYGVKD. The CDR3 region has the DNA TGTGCCAGCAGTTCGGTCAGCCTTCACCCCCAGCATTTT. This translates into CASSSVSLHPQHF.

This clonotype was recorded at least ten times. V usage is TRBV7-9 and J usage is TRBJ1-1; D is perhaps TRBD1 (5 bases). CDR3 length: 15 amino acids. Germline V lookup: CDR1 SEHNR, CDR2 FQNEAQ (reference sequence). Trimming cost V 0 bases and J 1 base, with 9 bases left between them. For the CDR3, the DNA is TGTGCCAGCAGCTTAGCGGTACAGGCGAACACTGAAGCTTTCTTT. The encoded protein is CASSLAVQANTEAFF.